This TCR beta chain was captured in a study of blood T cell repertoires in COVID-19. V gave up 4 bases and J gave up 6 bases, with 18 bases separating them. The germline gives CDR1 SGHRS, CDR2 YFSETQ. The CDR3 is made up of 15 amino acids. TCRdb keeps only in-frame clones here, not all; method: immunoSEQ multiplex PCR. The sample lists around 390,000 clones; approximately 90% were seen once. This sequence joins TRBV5-1 and TRBJ2-3; weak D call: TRBD1 (7 bases). Sequencing input: PBMCs or T cells enriched from blood (not recorded which). This TCR was recovered from a woman between 50 and 59 years old who had recovered from COVID-19. The CDR3 coding sequence is TGCGCCAGCAGCCTCCAGACAGGGAGGAGGGATACGCAGTATTTT. It yields the protein CASSLQTGRRDTQYF. Combining the CDR3 with reference TRBV5-1 and TRBJ2-3 gives the whole variable domain KAGVTQTPRYLIKTRGQQVTLSCSPISGHRSVSWYQQTPGQGLQFLFEYFSETQRNKGNFPGRFSGRQFSNSRSEMNVSTLELGDSALYLCASSLQTGRRDTQYFGPGTRLTVL.